This TCR beta chain was identified in a study of monozygotic twins with inflammatory bowel disease. For each CDR3 protein, TCRdb gives one entry from its re-call of the 5' RACE reads, without DNA. The sample features nearly 450,000 distinct CDR3 sequences, with about 2.3% in its top ten. The TCR originated in a human donor with ulcerative colitis or Crohn's disease, or a healthy co-twin of an affected twin (not recorded which). Sequenced input: blood.

The CDR3 spells CASGRGQETQYF. The chain is built from TRBV2 and TRBJ2-5. Germline assignment: CDR1 SNHLY and CDR2 FYNNEI. This CDR3 has 12 amino acids.